These 28 T cell receptor beta chains were sequenced from one sample in a study of cytomegalovirus exposure and HLA in healthy donors. Using immunoSEQ multiplex PCR, the repertoire was profiled, and TCRdb retains in-frame clones only, with some absent. Counted here are about 140,000 clones, approximately 84% occurring once; the ten biggest clones make up 1.4% to 1.5%. Specimen: PBMCs. All receptors come from a woman aged 25 to 39 in good health and CMV-seronegative.

The rearrangement joins TRBV6-4 to TRBJ2-3; D uncertain. The CDR3 sequence is 13 residues long. The germline CDR1 and CDR2 sequences are MRHNA and SNTAGT. The ends were cut back, 0 bases at V and 9 bases at J, with 10 bases in the middle. CDR3 DNA: TGTGCCAGCAGTGACTCTCCGCATAGCACGCAGTATTTT. Translation: CASSDSPHSTQYF.

The chain is built from TRBV28 and TRBJ2-3; tentatively, D is TRBD2 (6 bases). In germline, CDR1 is MDHEN, CDR2 SYDVKM. CDR3 length: 16 amino acids. The germline V and J ends were trimmed by 4 bases and 2 bases, with 16 bases remaining between them. CDR3 residues: CASSSPGGTSTDTQYF. The CDR3 DNA reads as TGTGCCAGCAGTTCCCCTGGGGGGACTTCCACAGATACGCAGTATTTT.

This clone turned up a few times. The chain is built from TRBV6-4 and TRBJ2-1; TRBD1 matches 12 bases. With 2 bases clipped from V and 5 bases from J, the junction kept 4 bases outside the gene matches. The germline V gene encodes CDR1 MRHNA and CDR2 SNTAGT. The CDR3 runs to 16 residues. The CDR3 sequence is CASSDRGTGGHNEQFF. The CDR3 DNA reads as TGTGCCAGCAGTGACAGGGGGACAGGGGGCCACAATGAGCAGTTCTTC.

This chain uses TRBV2 with TRBJ2-5, with 7 nucleotides matching TRBD1. Germline V gene lookup returns CDR1 SNHLY and CDR2 FYNNEI. V lost 6 bases and J lost 1; bases outside the gene matches: 5. The CDR3 is made up of 14 amino acids. CDR3 residues: CASSPDRVQETQYF. The CDR3 DNA reads TGTGCCAGCAGCCCTGACAGGGTCCAAGAGACCCAGTACTTC.

The V and J genes are TRBV7-3 and TRBJ2-3, with a tentative D call TRBD2 (7 bases). Per germline, CDR1 SGHTA and CDR2 FQGTGA. Between the trimmed V and J ends, which lost 8 bases and 5 bases, there was a span of 17 bases. The CDR3 is 14 residues long. This chain's CDR3 is CASRSGGAVDTQYF. As DNA, the CDR3 is TGTGCCAGCCGTAGTGGGGGGGCAGTAGATACGCAGTATTTT.

The chain employs TRBV28 and TRBJ2-7; 8 bases line up with TRBD2. In germline, CDR1 is MDHEN, CDR2 SYDVKM. CDR3 length equals 14 residues. V trimming: 2 bases; J trimming: 0 bases; junction bases outside the gene matches: 0. The CDR3 protein is CASSLAGGSYEQYF. The CDR3 DNA follows: TGTGCCAGCAGTTTAGCGGGGGGCTCCTACGAGCAGTACTTC.

The rearrangement uses TRBV28 and TRBJ1-2, with TRBD1 as a possible D gene (6 bases). Trimming removed 4 bases from V and 0 bases from J, with 9 bases in between. The CDR3 spans 14 residues. The germline gives CDR1 MDHEN, CDR2 SYDVKM. The CDR3 nucleotides read TGTGCCAGCAGTTCGACAGGAGCTAACTATGGCTACACCTTC. Residues: CASSSTGANYGYTF.

The V gene is TRBV25-1, the J gene TRBJ1-6, with 8 bases identical to TRBD1. Germline CDR1 and CDR2: MGHDK and SYGVNS. Trimming took 1 base from V and 10 from J; bases not matched to a gene: 6. CDR3 length equals 15 residues. The CDR3 sequence: CASSESTGGWSPLHF. In DNA, the CDR3 is TGTGCCAGCAGTGAATCAACAGGGGGATGGTCACCCCTCCACTTT.

This clone was found a few times. This sequence joins TRBV19 and TRBJ1-2, with D maybe TRBD1 (6 bases). CDR3 size: 15 residues. Germline CDR1 and CDR2: LNHDA and SQIVND (reference sequence). The V gene lost 1 base and the J gene lost 6 bases, with 15 bases spanning the gap. CDR3 residues: CASSIVEDSVNGYTF. DNA of the CDR3: TGTGCCAGTAGTATAGTAGAGGACAGCGTAAATGGCTACACCTTC.

J is TRBJ1-5 and V is TRBV27; no clear D. V lost 4 bases, J lost 5 bases, and 15 bases lay in between. This CDR3 comprises 15 residues. Germline V gene data show CDR1 as MNHEY and CDR2 as SMNVEV (reference sequence). CDR3 residues: CASSSTTQPDQPQHF. The CDR3 DNA follows: TGTGCCAGCAGTTCCACGACTCAACCTGATCAGCCCCAGCATTTT.

The chain carries TRBV7-9 and TRBJ1-1; D is undetermined. The V end lost 5 bases, the J end lost 4 bases, and 8 bases lay between the germline ends. Germline CDR1 reads SEHNR; CDR2 reads FQNEAQ (reference sequence). This CDR3 spans 12 amino acids. The CDR3 sequence is CASSLPVTEAFF. The DNA for the CDR3 is TGTGCCAGCAGCCTCCCTGTCACTGAAGCTTTCTTT.

This clone has only one observation. The CDR3 DNA reads TGTGCCATCAGTGAGCCCTGGCGGGGGGCAAGCAATCAGCCCCAGCATTTT. As protein: CAISEPWRGASNQPQHF. V and J are TRBV10-3 and TRBJ1-5; D may be TRBD1 (6 bases). V dropped 2 bases and J dropped 1 base, with 15 bases sitting between them. Germline V gives CDR1 ENHRY, CDR2 SYGVKD. The CDR3 extends over 17 amino acids.

The chain couples TRBV2 to TRBJ1-2; a possible D gene is TRBD1 (5 bases). Trimming took off 8 bases at V and 13 bases at J, with 26 bases between the two ends. CDR1 is SNHLY and CDR2 is FYNNEI in the germline V gene. The CDR3 consists of 14 residues. The CDR3, as DNA: TGTGCCAGCCGTAGTAACCCCAGGGTATTAGGATCCACCTTC. Translated, it gives CASRSNPRVLGSTF.

The chain carries TRBV2 and TRBJ1-5; tentative D call: TRBD1 (6 bases). Per the germline V gene, CDR1 is SNHLY and CDR2 is FYNNEI. The CDR3 runs to 17 residues. The V gene lost 6 bases and the J gene lost 5 bases, with 23 bases spanning the gap. Here the CDR3 DNA reads TGTGCCAGCAGGGGGGACACCGGGCCCCCGCGGGATCAGCCCCAGCATTTT. The encoded protein is CASRGDTGPPRDQPQHF.

This clone was observed a few times. This chain connects TRBV4-1 to TRBJ1-2; 8 nucleotides agree with TRBD1. The CDR3 is made up of 14 amino acids. With 1 base clipped from V and 5 bases from J, the junction kept 3 bases outside the gene matches. The germline CDR1 and CDR2 sequences are MGHRA and YSYEKL. The CDR3 protein is CASSQGDRTYGYTF. As DNA, the CDR3 is TGCGCCAGCAGCCAAGGGGACAGGACGTATGGCTACACCTTC.

This chain uses TRBV7-3 with TRBJ2-7; TRBD1 agrees at 9 bases. V lost 5 bases and J lost 3; bases outside the gene matches: 8. The CDR3 spans 15 residues. Germline-derived CDR1 and CDR2 are SGHTA and FQGTGA. CDR3 in DNA: TGTGCCAGCAGCGGGACAGGGCCCCTTCTCTACGAGCAGTACTTC. Its protein product is CASSGTGPLLYEQYF.

The chain recombines TRBV19 with TRBJ2-6; 8 bases are a match to TRBD1. Germline V CDR1 and CDR2: LNHDA, SQIVND (reference sequence). Trimming removed 3 bases from V and 0 bases from J; junction bases left unmatched: 4. This CDR3 region has 17 residues. The CDR3 DNA reads as TGTGCCAGTAGTATCCGACAGGGGACCTCTGGGGCCAACGTCCTGACTTTC. Amino acids: CASSIRQGTSGANVLTF.

The chain uses TRBV7-2 and TRBJ2-7; D is perhaps TRBD1 (6 bases). The CDR3 covers 14 residues. Per germline, CDR1 SGHTA and CDR2 FQGNSA. V gave up 5 bases and J gave up 2 bases, with 13 bases separating them. CDR3 nucleotide sequence: TGTGCCAGCAGCACCGGGACAACAACCTACGAGCAGTACTTC. It encodes CASSTGTTTYEQYF.

CDR3 nucleotide sequence: TGCGCCAGCAGCCAAGATTCGGGTTTTGGAAACATTCAGTACTTC. Translated: CASSQDSGFGNIQYF. This rearrangement joins TRBV4-1 to TRBJ2-4; D is ambiguous. V lost 0 bases and J 6 bases, leaving 12 bases between the germline ends. The germline V gene has CDR1 MGHRA and CDR2 YSYEKL. This CDR3 has 15 amino acids.

This rearrangement joins TRBV28 to TRBJ1-1; the match to TRBD1 covers 9 bases. CDR3 length: 13 amino acids. V was clipped by 5 bases and J by 11 bases; unmatched bases: 9. CDR1 is MDHEN, CDR2 SYDVKM, per germline. The CDR3 nucleotides are TGTGCCAGCAGTCCTTACCGGGACAGGGACGCTTTCTTT. Protein sequence: CASSPYRDRDAFF. Looking up the rest from reference TRBV28 and TRBJ1-1 gives the full variable domain: DVKVTQSSRYLVKRTGEKVFLECVQDMDHENMFWYRQDPGLGLRLIYFSYDVKMKEKGDIPEGYSVSREKKERFSLILESASTNQTSMYLCASSPYRDRDAFFGQGTRLTVV.

The chain carries TRBV11-1 and TRBJ2-7, with TRBD2 matching 14 bases. Trimming cost V 5 bases and J 4 bases; bases outside gene matches: 10. Germline CDR1 reads SGHAT; CDR2 reads FQDESV (reference sequence). The CDR3 is 17 residues long. The CDR3 sequence is CASSIKTSGGATYEQYF. The DNA of the CDR3 is TGTGCCAGCAGCATCAAGACTAGCGGGGGGGCCACGTACGAGCAGTACTTC.

This sequence joins TRBV5-4 and TRBJ1-2; 7 positions match TRBD1. From germline, CDR1 is SGHNT and CDR2 YYREEE (reference sequence). The CDR3 contains 15 residues. V lost 3 bases, J lost 4 bases, and 9 bases stayed unmatched. The CDR3 DNA follows: TGTGCCAGCAGCTCCGATTACAGGGGCCCCTATGGCTACACCTTC. Residues: CASSSDYRGPYGYTF. The full variable domain, rest sourced from reference TRBV5-4 and TRBJ1-2, is ETGVTQSPTHLIKTRGQQVTLRCSSQSGHNTVSWYQQALGQGPQFIFQYYREEENGRGNFPPRFSGLQFPNYSSELNVNALELDDSALYLCASSSDYRGPYGYTFGSGTRLTVV.

The DNA of the CDR3 is TGCGCCAGCAGCTTTCGGGGGGGCGGCACCGGGGAGCTGTTTTTT. Its translation is CASSFRGGGTGELFF. The gene calls are TRBV5-1 and TRBJ2-2, with 8 bases matching TRBD2. The CDR3 loop spans 15 amino acids. Germline trimming cut 2 bases from V and 4 bases from J; bases unmatched to any gene: 4. Germline V CDR1 and CDR2: SGHRS, YFSETQ.

This sequence joins TRBV4-1 and TRBJ2-7; possibly TRBD1 for D (6 bases). The CDR3 is made up of 14 amino acids. The germline V and J ends were trimmed by 3 bases and 1 base, with 10 bases remaining between them. The germline CDR1 and CDR2 sequences are MGHRA and YSYEKL. The chain's CDR3 is CASSQTGNSYEQYF. CDR3 nucleotides: TGCGCCAGCAGCCAGACAGGTAATTCCTACGAGCAGTACTTC.

Details on this clone: Germline is not matched at one junction end, which may reflect a read error. The rearrangement joins TRBV7-7 to TRBJ2-1; 7 bases are shared with TRBD2. The CDR3 length is 13 residues. Germline-derived CDR1 and CDR2 are SSHAT and FNYEAQ (reference sequence). The CDR3 loop is CASSLAGSNEQFF. CDR3 nucleotide sequence: TGTGCTAGCAGCTTAGCGGGCAGCAATGAGCAGTTCTTC.

The gene calls are TRBV10-3 and TRBJ2-3; TRBD2 matches at 9 bases. The CDR3 extends over 15 amino acids. The J segment lost 3 bases and the V segment lost 4 bases, leaving 5 bases of the junction unmatched. Germline CDR1 and CDR2: ENHRY and SYGVKD. This chain's CDR3 is CAISGGRGGTDTQYF. CDR3 sequence (DNA): TGTGCCATCAGTGGAGGGCGGGGGGGAACAGATACGCAGTATTTT.

The chain joins TRBV29-1 to TRBJ2-7; 9 positions agree with TRBD1. This CDR3 spans 16 amino acids. Germline V lookup: CDR1 SQVTM, CDR2 ANQGSEA. The V segment lost 7 bases and the J segment 0 bases; nucleotides outside the gene matches: 13. This chain's CDR3 is CSAGIFRDRASYEQYF. The CDR3 DNA follows: TGCAGCGCCGGAATTTTCCGGGACAGGGCCTCCTACGAGCAGTACTTC.

A single count supports this clone. The J gene is TRBJ2-3, the V gene TRBV6-5; 7 nucleotides match TRBD1. The V gene's germline CDR1 is MNHEY and CDR2 SVGAGI. The length of the CDR3 is 13 residues. V shed 4 bases, J shed 3 bases, and the junction held 1 base outside the gene matches. The CDR3 protein is CASSSGGTDTQYF. In DNA, the CDR3 is TGTGCCAGCAGTTCAGGGGGTACAGATACGCAGTATTTT.